The sequence of this T cell receptor beta chain was determined in a study of blood T cell repertoires in COVID-19. Study at large: COVID-19 samples collected from the United States, Italy and Spain covered acute and convalescent phases. The analysed material was cDNA or gDNA that came from T cells, B-cell-depleted T cells, or PBMCs.

Sequenced by immunoSEQ multiplex PCR; TCRdb stores in-frame clones only, minus some. Altogether a few hundred thousand clones are present, approximately 80% being singletons, with the ten largest covering 6.5% to 9%. Ages ranged from roughly 18 to 100 years, with residence in under 25 US areas. Donors were grouped by their self-reported clinical history. Germline lookup yields CDR1 ENHRY and CDR2 SYGVKD. The length of the CDR3 is 17 residues. J was trimmed by 6 bases and V by 4 bases; bases with no gene match: 15. The rearrangement joins TRBV10-3 to TRBJ2-7, with TRBD1 matching over 10 bases. The receptor's source is a woman aged 40-49 years with acute COVID-19. Sequenced material: PBMCs or T cells enriched from blood (not recorded which). The DNA for the CDR3 is TGTGCCATCAGTGGCGGGGGGAGACAGGGGGCGCGACGCGAGCAGTACTTC. Residues: CAISGGGRQGARREQYF.